The entry that follows covers one T cell receptor (beta chain) sequence. What it binds is not known. These data originate in a study of cytomegalovirus exposure and HLA in healthy donors. CDR1 and CDR2 (germline): ENHRY, SYGVKD. With 4 bases clipped from V and 4 bases from J, the junction kept 5 bases outside the gene matches. The CDR3 extends over 15 amino acids. Study-level results: The availability of immune exposure information extended only to CMV serostatus.

60 Vbeta and 13 Jbeta primers were used in PCR. Profiling relied on immunoSEQ multiplex PCR, and the TCRdb table lists in-frame clones only, not all of them. The repertoire holds approximately 79,000 clones, around 81% seen once, with 5.5% to 7% in the top ten. This clonotype originated in a male donor in good health and CMV-seropositive. Input material: PBMCs. The V call is TRBV10-3, the J call TRBJ2-2; TRBD2 matches at 8 bases. The CDR3 DNA reads as TGTGCCATCAGTGCTCGGGAGGGAAGCACCGGGGAGCTGTTTTTT. Translating gives CAISAREGSTGELFF.